The rows below give T cell receptor beta chains drawn from one sample of a study of T cell responses to AZD1222 COVID-19 vaccine. The repertoire was sequenced with immunoSEQ multiplex PCR; TCRdb's copy has only in-frame clones and lacks some. Among roughly 79,000 clones, 70% to 80% were seen once, and the ten largest hold around a fifth. The material sequenced was peripheral blood, taken on day 0 of AZD1222 vaccination. The receptors were sampled from an adult in good health. Both conserved end residues are part of each CDR3. Only part of the rows carry a size: once, few, many, or a class if the clone is expanded.

abundance	v_gene	j_gene	CDR3aa
-	TRBV5-1	TRBJ2-1	CASSLVSGRPYNEQFF
few	TRBV2	TRBJ2-1	CASSYYNEQFF
-	TRBV2	TRBJ1-1	CASRPGGSLEAFF
-	TRBV2	TRBJ2-1	CASIAPAPGAMGLRAHNEQFF
-	TRBV6-2/TRBV6-3	TRBJ1-5	CASSYSGGSQPQHF
-	TRBV2	TRBJ2-1	CASRQGQYNEQFF
-	TRBV3-1/TRBV3-2	TRBJ1-4	CASSQVGSPNEKLFF
-	TRBV12-3/TRBV12-4	TRBJ2-1	CASSSHNEQFF
once	TRBV6-5	TRBJ1-5	CASTIESSNQPQHF
-	TRBV24-1	TRBJ2-2	CATSDQLGTANTGELFF
few	TRBV30	TRBJ2-2	CAWTRDEWGELFF
-	TRBV27	TRBJ2-2	CASSLRGRAVGELFF
-	TRBV3-1/TRBV3-2	TRBJ1-1	CASSPRGNEGTEAFF
-	TRBV5-6	TRBJ1-2	CASSYRDRVGYGYTF
-	TRBV14	TRBJ2-1	CASSLNPGDNEQFF
-	TRBV6-5	TRBJ2-5	CASTALGGETQYF
once	TRBV5-1	TRBJ2-7	CASSLGTSGVEQYF
-	TRBV19	TRBJ1-2	CASSTGLGTLGGYTF
once	TRBV12-3/TRBV12-4	TRBJ1-2	CASSLGGRYGYTF
few	TRBV27	TRBJ1-2	CASSFRGGYGYTF
-	TRBV6-2/TRBV6-3	TRBJ2-3	CASSYYSGALPSTDTQYF
-	TRBV5-4	TRBJ1-2	CASSTGHYYGYTF
few	TRBV2	TRBJ1-5	CASSDQGNYQPQHF
-	TRBV5-6	TRBJ2-5	CASSLAVQTQYF